The 11 T cell receptor beta chains presented below share a single source sample, sequenced in a study of OX40 agonist ivuxolimab in advanced cancers. Libraries were prepared by immunoSEQ multiplex PCR; TCRdb keeps only in-frame clonotypes and omits some of them. The data show fewer than 20,000 clones, with more than 65% seen just once and 3.8% held by the top ten. Sequenced here: CD4+ or CD8+ T cells sorted from blood, sampled in a trial of the OX40 agonist ivuxolimab. Receptor source: an adult with an advanced solid tumor such as melanoma, head and neck, liver or kidney cancer.

The V gene is TRBV5-6, the J gene TRBJ2-7; TRBD1 aligns across 8 bases. Germline-derived CDR1 and CDR2 are SGHDT and YYEEEE. The CDR3 consists of 16 residues. V gave up 3 bases and J gave up 4 bases; unmatched junction bases: 12. CDR3 region: CASSWSRDRNSYEQYF. The CDR3 coding sequence is TGTGCCAGCAGCTGGTCCCGGGACAGGAATTCTTACGAGCAGTACTTC.

The chain has TRBV10-3 and TRBJ2-2; D unresolved. Trimming cost V 8 bases and J 6 bases, with 10 bases left between them. The V gene's germline CDR1 is ENHRY and CDR2 SYGVKD. The CDR3 is 12 residues long. The CDR3 sequence is CAIGPSPGELFF. The CDR3 DNA is TGTGCCATCGGGCCGAGTCCCGGGGAGCTGTTTTTT.

As concerns this clone: Other DNA sequences in the sample encode the same CDR3. V and J are TRBV30 and TRBJ1-1, with 7 bases matching TRBD1. The CDR3 runs to 13 residues. Trimming took 1 base from V and 2 from J; bases not matched to a gene: 1. Germline V gene sequence: CDR1 GTSNPN, CDR2 SVGIG (reference sequence). The CDR3 region is CAWSGQGNTEAFF. The DNA of the CDR3 is TGTGCCTGGAGTGGACAGGGAAACACTGAAGCTTTCTTT.

This chain uses TRBV10-3 with TRBJ2-5, with D unresolved. This CDR3 contains 14 residues. Germline CDR1 and CDR2: ENHRY and SYGVKD. V dropped 7 bases and J dropped 5 bases, with 17 bases sitting between them. CDR3 in amino acids: CAITPGPRIETQYF. CDR3 DNA: TGTGCCATCACCCCAGGCCCCCGCATCGAGACCCAGTACTTC.

The chain carries TRBV6-5 and TRBJ2-5; 9 nucleotides line up with TRBD1. From germline, CDR1 is MNHEY and CDR2 SVGAGI. V dropped 6 bases and J dropped 4; count of bases not matched to a gene: 6. There are 14 residues in the CDR3. CDR3 nucleotide sequence: TGTGCCAGCAGGAACAGGGGGCCCCCAGAGACCCAGTACTTC. This encodes CASRNRGPPETQYF.

The genes are TRBV27 and TRBJ2-3, with 9 bases that match TRBD2. In germline, CDR1 is MNHEY, CDR2 SMNVEV (reference sequence). The CDR3 has 13 amino acids. Unmatched junction bases numbered 1, after V lost 6 bases and J lost 3 bases. The CDR3 protein is CASSLAGTDTQYF. In DNA, the CDR3 is TGTGCCAGCAGCCTAGCGGGGACAGATACGCAGTATTTT.

The chain is built from TRBV2 and TRBJ1-1, with a weak D call TRBD1 (5 bases). The CDR3 contains 14 residues. V lost 6 bases to trimming and J lost 6 bases, with 17 bases between them. Germline lookup yields CDR1 SNHLY and CDR2 FYNNEI. As DNA, the CDR3 is TGTGCCAGCAGAGAGACGGGGACCAAGCCTGAAGCTTTCTTT. Amino acid sequence: CASRETGTKPEAFF. Looking up the rest from reference TRBV2 and TRBJ1-1 gives the full variable domain: EPEVTQTPSHQVTQMGQEVILRCVPISNHLYFYWYRQILGQKVEFLVSFYNNEISEKSEIFDDQFSVERPDGSNFTLKIRSTKLEDSAMYFCASRETGTKPEAFFGQGTRLTVV.

The chain is built from TRBV5-4 and TRBJ1-2; D gene uncertain. The CDR3 covers 12 residues. CDR1 is SGHNT, CDR2 YYREEE, per germline (reference sequence). V was shortened by 9 bases and J by 5 bases, with 14 bases between the two germline ends. This chain's CDR3 is CATRGSIYGYTF. CDR3 in DNA: TGTGCCACTCGGGGTTCGATATATGGCTACACCTTC.

The chain is built from TRBV10-3 and TRBJ2-4; D is perhaps TRBD2 (6 bases). Germline CDR1 ENHRY, CDR2 SYGVKD. V dropped 3 bases and J dropped 0 bases, with 12 bases sitting between them. The CDR3 extends over 16 amino acids. CDR3 nucleotides: TGTGCCATCAGTGACGTCGGGACTTTAGCCAAAAACATTCAGTACTTC. As protein: CAISDVGTLAKNIQYF.

The V call is TRBV5-6, the J call TRBJ2-7; D not certain. The germline CDR1 and CDR2 sequences are SGHDT and YYEEEE. V lost 0 bases to trimming and J lost 8 bases, with 6 bases between them. CDR3 size: 11 residues. CDR3 bases: TGTGCCAGCAGCTTGGGGTACCAGCAGTACTTC. This codes for CASSLGYQQYF.

The chain recombines TRBV27 with TRBJ2-4; possibly TRBD1 for D (6 bases). V gave up 2 bases and J gave up 7 bases, with 12 bases separating them. This CDR3 contains 14 residues. CDR1 and CDR2 from the germline V gene are MNHEY and SMNVEV (reference sequence). The CDR3 region is CASSLSGGANIQYF. As DNA, the CDR3 is TGTGCCAGCAGTTTAAGTGGGGGCGCCAACATTCAGTACTTC.